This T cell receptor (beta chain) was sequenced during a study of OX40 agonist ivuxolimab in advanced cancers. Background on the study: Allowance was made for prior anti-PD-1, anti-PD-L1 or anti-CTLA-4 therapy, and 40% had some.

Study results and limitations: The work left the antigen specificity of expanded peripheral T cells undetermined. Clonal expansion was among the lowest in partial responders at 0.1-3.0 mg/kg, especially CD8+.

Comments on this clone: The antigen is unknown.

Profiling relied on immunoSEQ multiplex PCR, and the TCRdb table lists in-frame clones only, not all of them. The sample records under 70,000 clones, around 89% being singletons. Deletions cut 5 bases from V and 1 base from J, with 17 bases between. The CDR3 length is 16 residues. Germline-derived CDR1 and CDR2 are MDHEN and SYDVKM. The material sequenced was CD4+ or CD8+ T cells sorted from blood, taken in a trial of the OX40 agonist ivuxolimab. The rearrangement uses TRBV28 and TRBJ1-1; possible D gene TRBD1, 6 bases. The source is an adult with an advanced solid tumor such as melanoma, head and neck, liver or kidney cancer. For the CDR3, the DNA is TGTGCCAGCAGTCTTGACAGGCGGTACACGAACACTGAAGCTTTCTTT. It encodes CASSLDRRYTNTEAFF.